These 24 T cell receptor beta chains originate from one sample sequenced in a study of beta chain features in type 1 diabetes (dated by TCRdb to the late 2010s). Libraries came from the immunoSEQ multiplex PCR assay. The entire isolated RNA was reverse transcribed using the High Capacity cDNA Reverse Transcription Kit, and thus expressed TCRB transcripts were sequenced. As stored in TCRdb, this immuneACCESS dataset retains in-frame rearrangements with V and J assigned. A fraction of the clones does not appear; measured against another copy, unresolved V genes explain less than half of the discrepancy, and the remainder lacks a known reason. This sample holds 310,000 or so clones; 11% were observed only once. Under 0.02% of the sample is in the top ten clones. Sequenced sample: naive CD4+ T cells from blood. The cell subset or site label here, explained by the study, means: true naive CD4+ T cells. The receptor source for this set is a woman younger than 45 in good health.

The sample holds a few counts of this clone. This chain uses TRBV5-1 with TRBJ2-7; D perhaps matches TRBD2 (6 bases). The CDR3 is 16 amino acids. In germline, CDR1 is SGHRS, CDR2 YFSETQ. The ends were cut back, 0 bases at V and 2 bases at J, with 15 bases in the middle. CDR3 DNA sequence: TGCGCCAGCAGCTTGGATTCGGGAGCGGACGCCTACGAGCAGTACTTC. This sequence encodes CASSLDSGADAYEQYF.

In its sample, this clone was seen a few times. The chain's CDR3 is CASSGQGAGEQYF. For the CDR3, the DNA is TGTGCCAGCAGCGGGCAGGGGGCTGGGGAGCAGTACTTC. The chain links TRBV9 to TRBJ2-7, with 8 bases identical to TRBD1. V trimming: 3 bases; J trimming: 7 bases; junction bases outside the gene matches: 6. From germline, CDR1 is SGDLS and CDR2 YYNGEE. The CDR3 length is 13 residues.

V is TRBV7-2 and J is TRBJ1-1; TRBD1 matches 7 bases. The CDR3 runs 13 residues. From germline, CDR1 is SGHTA and CDR2 FQGNSA. Trimming removed 1 base from V and 11 bases from J; junction bases left unmatched: 7. The CDR3 bases are TGTGCCAGCAGCTTAGATAACAGGGGTAAGGCTTTCTTT. It codes for CASSLDNRGKAFF.

This clone has just a few counts. The V and J genes are TRBV7-2 and TRBJ2-5, with D possibly TRBD2 on 6 matching bases. The V gene lost 5 bases and the J gene lost 2 bases, with 12 bases spanning the gap. Germline CDR1 and CDR2: SGHTA and FQGNSA. The CDR3 length is 14 residues. The CDR3 nucleotides read TGTGCCAGCAGCAGCCTAGCGCTTCAAGAGACCCAGTACTTC. The encoded protein is CASSSLALQETQYF.

J is TRBJ2-1 and V is TRBV28; no clear D gene. Looked up from germline, CDR1 is MDHEN and CDR2 is SYDVKM. Trimming removed 2 bases from V and 2 bases from J, with 13 bases in between. This CDR3 has 16 amino acids. In nucleotides, the CDR3 is TGTGCCAGCAGTTTAGGTCCCGTCAGCGCCTACAATGAGCAGTTCTTC. This encodes CASSLGPVSAYNEQFF.

This clone was detected only a few times. The genes are TRBV7-2 and TRBJ1-2; tentative D call: TRBD1 (5 bases). The CDR3 runs 14 residues. The V and J ends lost 7 bases and 0 bases respectively, with 12 bases between them. The germline V gene has CDR1 SGHTA and CDR2 FQGNSA. The CDR3 here is CASTLRGTNYGYTF. CDR3 nucleotide sequence: TGTGCCAGCACCCTCCGGGGGACTAACTATGGCTACACCTTC.

J is TRBJ2-6 and V is TRBV12-5, with D possibly TRBD1 on 6 matching bases. The germline V gene has CDR1 LGHNT and CDR2 FRNRAP. V was shortened by 6 bases and J by 0 bases, with 12 bases between the two germline ends. This CDR3 comprises 16 residues. In DNA form, the CDR3 reads TGTGCTAGTGGCTATAAGACAGGCTCTGGGGCCAACGTCCTGACTTTC. Translated: CASGYKTGSGANVLTF.

This clone came up a few times. The chain carries TRBV30 and TRBJ2-3, with TRBD2 matching over 7 bases. The CDR3 spans 16 residues. Germline CDR1 is GTSNPN and CDR2 is SVGIG (reference sequence). The ends lost 1 base at V and 3 bases at J; junction bases unmatched: 10. CDR3 DNA sequence: TGTGCCTGGAGTGCGGGCCTAGCGGCAATTACAGATACGCAGTATTTT. Amino acid sequence: CAWSAGLAAITDTQYF.

This clone occurred a few times. The V gene is TRBV4-2, the J gene TRBJ1-5; 9 bases match TRBD1. The trim removed 0 bases at V and 5 bases at J, leaving 5 bases unmatched. Germline-derived CDR1 and CDR2 are LGHNA and YNFKEQ. The CDR3 is made up of 16 amino acids. DNA for the CDR3: TGTGCCAGCAGCCAAGATGACAGGGGGGACTATCAGCCCCAGCATTTT. It codes for CASSQDDRGDYQPQHF.

The chain is built from TRBV28 and TRBJ2-3; TRBD2 matches 10 bases. CDR1 is MDHEN and CDR2 is SYDVKM in the germline V gene. Trimming at V came to 5 bases and at J to 4 bases, leaving 6 bases not matched to a gene. The CDR3 is 15 amino acids. The CDR3 here is CASSQSGRAADTQYF. For the CDR3, the DNA is TGTGCCAGCAGTCAAAGCGGGAGGGCCGCAGATACGCAGTATTTT.

This chain's CDR3 is CASSQDHQREVGNEQFF. CDR3 DNA: TGTGCCAGCAGCCAAGACCACCAGCGGGAGGTGGGGAATGAGCAGTTCTTC. The chain joins TRBV4-2 to TRBJ2-1, with 9 bases lining up with TRBD2. This CDR3 is 17 amino acids long. Germline CDR1 and CDR2: LGHNA and YNFKEQ. Trimming cost V 0 bases and J 7 bases; bases outside gene matches: 10.

V gene TRBV9 combines with J gene TRBJ2-7; D not certain. The germline V gene has CDR1 SGDLS and CDR2 YYNGEE. Trimming left V 1 base short and J 7 bases short, with 15 bases between. The CDR3 runs 14 residues. The CDR3 DNA reads as TGTGCCAGCAGCGTAAACCCTGACCCCGGGGAGCAGTACTTC. Encoded protein: CASSVNPDPGEQYF. The whole variable domain, filled in from reference TRBV9 and TRBJ2-7, reads DSGVTQTPKHLITATGQRVTLRCSPRSGDLSVYWYQQSLDQGLQFLIQYYNGEERAKGNILERFSAQQFPDLHSELNLSSLELGDSALYFCASSVNPDPGEQYFGPGTRLTVT.

This clone was seen a handful of times. V is TRBV4-3 and J is TRBJ2-4; 9 positions agree with TRBD1. The J segment lost 4 bases and the V segment lost 0 bases, leaving 10 bases of the junction unmatched. CDR3 size: 18 residues. Germline V CDR1 and CDR2: LGHNA, YSLEER. The chain's CDR3 is CASSQDHRGRGGKNIQYF. CDR3 sequence (DNA): TGCGCCAGCAGCCAAGATCACAGGGGGCGCGGAGGTAAAAACATTCAGTACTTC.

This chain connects TRBV7-9 to TRBJ2-1, with 9 bases aligning to TRBD2. The CDR3 has 15 residues. Germline V lookup: CDR1 SEHNR, CDR2 FQNEAQ (reference sequence). With V trimmed by 5 bases and J by 8 bases, 10 bases remained unmatched. The CDR3 sequence is CASSPAGLAIYEQFF. Here the CDR3 DNA reads TGTGCCAGCAGCCCCGCGGGACTAGCTATCTATGAGCAGTTCTTC.

This clone occurred a few times. The gene calls are TRBV28 and TRBJ1-1, with TRBD1 matching over 9 bases. This CDR3 comprises 14 residues. The ends lost 5 bases at V and 5 bases at J; junction bases unmatched: 6. Germline values: CDR1 MDHEN, CDR2 SYDVKM. This CDR3 is CASSHRGRGTEAFF. The CDR3 nucleotides read TGTGCCAGCAGTCACAGGGGGCGGGGGACTGAAGCTTTCTTT.

This clone was seen more than once but under ten times. CDR3 region: CASSLPILDTQYF. The CDR3 DNA follows: TGCGCCAGCAGCTTGCCCATACTAGATACGCAGTATTTT. The V call is TRBV5-1, the J call TRBJ2-3; D remains ambiguous. Germline CDR1 SGHRS, CDR2 YFSETQ. Between the trimmed V and J ends, which lost 1 base and 5 bases, there was a span of 8 bases. The CDR3 consists of 13 residues.

V is TRBV30 and J is TRBJ2-7, with D tentatively TRBD1 (5 bases). The V and J ends lost 2 bases and 4 bases respectively, with 12 bases between them. CDR3 size: 13 residues. Germline CDR1 reads GTSNPN; CDR2 reads SVGIG (reference sequence). CDR3 residues: CAWSSGNSYEQYF. DNA for the CDR3: TGTGCCTGGAGTTCAGGGAATAGTTACGAGCAGTACTTC.

The chain has TRBV19 and TRBJ1-2, with D maybe TRBD1 (6 bases). The CDR3 contains 21 residues. The V gene lost 3 bases and the J gene lost 0 bases, with 29 bases spanning the gap. Germline V gene data show CDR1 as LNHDA and CDR2 as SQIVND (reference sequence). The CDR3 DNA reads as TGTGCCAGTAGTATCTGGGCCCGGACCACTACGCGATCAGGGGCTAACTATGGCTACACCTTC. Its translation: CASSIWARTTTRSGANYGYTF.

The gene calls are TRBV30 and TRBJ2-1, with D hard to call. The V end was cut by 1 base, the J end by 9 bases, with 7 bases between. Germline CDR1 and CDR2: GTSNPN and SVGIG (reference sequence). The CDR3 loop spans 11 amino acids. The CDR3: CAWSGPGEQFF. CDR3 coding DNA: TGTGCCTGGAGTGGGCCGGGTGAGCAGTTCTTC.

The rearrangement links TRBV6-6 to TRBJ2-2; 10 bases line up with TRBD2. Trimming removed 8 bases from V and 5 bases from J; junction bases left unmatched: 11. Germline CDR1 and CDR2: MNHNY and SVGAGI (reference sequence). This CDR3 has 16 amino acids. CDR3 sequence: CASGNLAGVRTGELFF. Here the CDR3 DNA reads TGTGCCAGCGGCAACCTAGCGGGAGTCAGGACCGGGGAGCTGTTTTTT.

This clone was counted between two and nine times. This chain links TRBV7-2 with TRBJ2-7, with unresolved D. Germline V gene data show CDR1 as SGHTA and CDR2 as FQGNSA. Deletions cut 2 bases from V and 2 bases from J, with 7 bases between. The CDR3 extends over 13 amino acids. The CDR3 reads CASSLSRTYEQYF. The DNA of the CDR3 is TGTGCCAGCAGCTTATCCAGGACCTACGAGCAGTACTTC.

This clone occurred a few times. The chain has TRBV30 and TRBJ1-1; D may be TRBD1 (5 bases). Trimming removed 3 bases from V and 6 bases from J, with 8 bases in between. The CDR3 loop spans 11 amino acids. Germline V gene data show CDR1 as GTSNPN and CDR2 as SVGIG (reference sequence). In DNA form, the CDR3 reads TGTGCCTGGAGCAGGGCGGCTGAAGCTTTCTTT. This translates into CAWSRAAEAFF.

This chain uses TRBV18 with TRBJ2-7, with 7 bases fitting TRBD2. Germline-derived CDR1 and CDR2 are KGHSH and LQKENI. This CDR3 comprises 17 residues. J was trimmed by 0 bases and V by 1 base; bases with no gene match: 9. The CDR3 loop reads CASSPLAGNSNSYEQYF. In nucleotides, the CDR3 is TGTGCCAGCTCACCACTAGCGGGTAATTCGAACTCCTACGAGCAGTACTTC.

This clone came up a few times. The genes are TRBV28 and TRBJ2-1; 10 bases map to TRBD1. This CDR3 is built from 15 residues. The V and J ends lost 6 bases and 4 bases, in that order; junction bases with no gene match: 6. Germline V gives CDR1 MDHEN, CDR2 SYDVKM. In nucleotides, the CDR3 is TGTGCCAGCAGATCCCCGGGACAGGGGTACAATGAGCAGTTCTTC. Translating gives CASRSPGQGYNEQFF.